This T cell receptor (beta chain) was profiled in a study of lymphopenia after photon versus proton radiotherapy. Germline V gene data show CDR1 as LNHDA and CDR2 as SQIVND (reference sequence). CDR3 length: 16 amino acids. The ends lost 6 bases at V and 6 bases at J; junction bases unmatched: 6. Study-wide findings and caveats: Authors raise, but do not show, better survival with proton therapy. Proton therapy kept repertoires fairly stable, unlike photons, which gained effector/memory cells. In patients who died, overall survival fell as post-nadir TCR diversity dropped more.

With respect to this clone: Its target is unknown.

Libraries were prepared by immunoSEQ multiplex PCR; TCRdb keeps only in-frame clonotypes and omits some of them. The sample consists of 25,000 to 35,000 clones, roughly 87% of them appearing once. The receptor was derived from a woman aged 70-85 years with pancreatic cancer. Some clones in this sample may be carry-over from other donors' samples. The sample here was peripheral blood, taken from a patient treated with proton-based radiotherapy. The chain joins TRBV19 to TRBJ2-2; 14 bases line up with TRBD2. The chain's CDR3 is CASRPGLAGESGELFF. The CDR3 DNA follows: TGTGCCAGTAGGCCGGGACTAGCGGGAGAATCCGGGGAGCTGTTTTTT.